The 23 T cell receptor beta chains reported below all come from one sample, sequenced in a study of blood T cell repertoires in COVID-19. Sequenced by immunoSEQ multiplex PCR; TCRdb stores in-frame clones only, minus some. The table records 380,000 or so clones, approximately 86% of them present only once. The sample was peripheral blood. The receptors were gathered from an older woman with COVID-19, enrolled during active disease.

The chain carries TRBV10-3 and TRBJ2-3; D not certain. CDR3 length equals 14 residues. Trimming removed 0 bases from V and 1 base from J, with 5 bases in between. Germline loops: CDR1 ENHRY, CDR2 SYGVKD. The CDR3 sequence is CAISESSGTDTQYF. As DNA, the CDR3 is TGTGCCATCAGTGAGTCATCGGGCACAGATACGCAGTATTTT.

This chain uses TRBV5-1 with TRBJ1-2; 7 nucleotides match TRBD1. The germline gives CDR1 SGHRS, CDR2 YFSETQ. The CDR3 is 15 residues long. With V trimmed by 4 bases and J by 4 bases, 10 bases remained unmatched. CDR3 in DNA: TGCGCCAGCAGCCCCGGGACAGCGATATTCTATGGCTACACCTTC. It encodes CASSPGTAIFYGYTF.

This chain joins TRBV6-4 and TRBJ1-1; D gene unclear. The V gene's germline CDR1 is MRHNA and CDR2 SNTAGT. The CDR3 covers 20 residues. V was pared by 4 bases and J by 1 base, with 28 bases between. The CDR3 is CASSASLVGKIFQENTEAFF. DNA for the CDR3: TGTGCCAGCAGTGCCTCGCTCGTCGGTAAGATTTTTCAGGAGAACACTGAAGCTTTCTTT.

The V call is TRBV13, the J call TRBJ1-1, with 10 bases identical to TRBD1. The V and J ends lost 5 bases and 5 bases, in that order; junction bases with no gene match: 8. The CDR3 covers 15 residues. Germline assignment: CDR1 PRHDT and CDR2 FYEKMQ (reference sequence). In DNA form, the CDR3 reads TGTGCCAGCAGCGACCAGACAGGGGGCTGGACTGAAGCTTTCTTT. Protein product: CASSDQTGGWTEAFF.

This clone has a single count. V usage is TRBV9 and J usage is TRBJ1-2, with D unclear. This CDR3 is built from 15 residues. The germline gives CDR1 SGDLS, CDR2 YYNGEE. V gave up 3 bases and J gave up 3 bases, with 15 bases separating them. The CDR3 here is CASSESRSSYYGYTF. The CDR3 DNA follows: TGTGCCAGCAGCGAATCCAGGTCTTCCTACTATGGCTACACCTTC. The variable domain in full, completed from reference TRBV9 and TRBJ1-2, reads DSGVTQTPKHLITATGQRVTLRCSPRSGDLSVYWYQQSLDQGLQFLIQYYNGEERAKGNILERFSAQQFPDLHSELNLSSLELGDSALYFCASSESRSSYYGYTFGSGTRLTVV.

The chain combines TRBV24-1 with TRBJ2-5; 16 bases map to TRBD2. Germline V CDR1 and CDR2: KGHDR, SFDVKD. Unmatched junction bases numbered 6, after V lost 2 bases and J lost 4 bases. The CDR3 loop spans 18 amino acids. CDR3 in DNA: TGTGCCACCAGTGATTCGGGACTAGCGGGGGGGCCGGGAGAGACCCAGTACTTC. This translates into CATSDSGLAGGPGETQYF.

This chain links TRBV19 with TRBJ2-3; tentatively, D is TRBD1 (6 bases). This CDR3 has 15 amino acids. Looked up from germline, CDR1 is LNHDA and CDR2 is SQIVND (reference sequence). V lost 7 bases and J lost 0, with 14 bases in between. The CDR3 region has the DNA TGTGCCAGTAAATCAGGGGTAACCAGCACAGATACGCAGTATTTT. Its translation: CASKSGVTSTDTQYF.

This sequence joins TRBV7-6 and TRBJ2-5; 10 bases are a match to TRBD2. The J segment lost 2 bases and the V segment lost 3 bases, leaving 9 bases of the junction unmatched. CDR1 and CDR2 from the germline V gene are SGHVS and FNYEAQ. The CDR3 is 17 residues long. CDR3 in DNA: TGTGCCAGCAGCTTTGGGGGCGCTAGCGGGGGTCAAGAGACCCAGTACTTC. Its translation is CASSFGGASGGQETQYF.

V is TRBV5-6 and J is TRBJ1-5; 9 nucleotides line up with TRBD1. Germline CDR1 is SGHDT and CDR2 is YYEEEE. V shed 2 bases, J shed 1 base, and the junction held 4 bases outside the gene matches. CDR3 length equals 16 residues. CDR3 coding DNA: TGTGCCAGCAGCTTAGGGACAGGGTTGAGCAATCAGCCCCAGCATTTT. It yields the protein CASSLGTGLSNQPQHF.

This clone was seen once. A read error may produce the germline difference seen at one junction end. The rearrangement uses TRBV5-1 and TRBJ1-2; the D is unclear. The CDR3 has 13 residues. Germline V gives CDR1 SGHRS, CDR2 YFSETQ. The CDR3 loop reads CASSPPKETPHNF. CDR3 bases: TGCGCCAGCAGCCCCCCCAAAGAGACACCTCACAACTTC.

This chain joins TRBV23-1 and TRBJ1-4; a weak D match, TRBD1 (5 bases). TRBV23-1 is flagged as an ORF with uncertain function. V was shortened by 1 base and J by 8 bases, with 14 bases between the two germline ends. The CDR3 is made up of 15 amino acids. The CDR3 protein is CASSQYGTDKEKLFF. CDR3 bases: TGCGCCAGCAGTCAATACGGGACTGATAAGGAAAAACTGTTTTTT.

The CDR3: CASSPSRGLGEKLFF. The CDR3 coding sequence is TGTGCCAGCAGTCCCTCCAGGGGGTTGGGTGAAAAACTGTTTTTT. V usage is TRBV6-5 and J usage is TRBJ1-4; TRBD1 agrees at 7 bases. CDR1 is MNHEY and CDR2 is SVGAGI in the germline V gene. V was pared by 5 bases and J by 7 bases, with 10 bases of the junction left unmatched. CDR3 size: 15 residues.

V usage is TRBV7-9 and J usage is TRBJ2-5; 8 nucleotides match TRBD2. The germline V gene has CDR1 SEHNR and CDR2 FQNEAQ (reference sequence). This CDR3 has 14 residues. V shed 7 bases, J shed 5 bases, and the junction held 9 bases outside the gene matches. The chain's CDR3 is CASTNPGGLETQYF. CDR3 coding DNA: TGTGCCAGCACAAACCCGGGGGGGCTGGAGACCCAGTACTTC.

The chain combines TRBV6-2 or TRBV6-3 with TRBJ2-3, with 9 bases fitting TRBD1. With V trimmed by 5 bases and J by 2 bases, 5 bases remained unmatched. The CDR3 is 15 residues long. The germline V gene has CDR1 MNHEY and CDR2 SVGEGT. The CDR3 DNA follows: TGTGCCAGCAGTACACGACAGGGGGTCACAGATACGCAGTATTTT. Translating it yields CASSTRQGVTDTQYF.

CDR3: CASSLNHYQETQYF. In DNA, the CDR3 is TGTGCCAGCAGCTTAAATCATTACCAAGAGACCCAGTACTTC. This chain uses TRBV7-3 with TRBJ2-5; D gene unclear. Per germline, CDR1 SGHTA and CDR2 FQGTGA. CDR3 length: 14 residues. The V end lost 1 base, the J end lost 0 bases, and 6 bases lay between the germline ends.

The rearrangement joins TRBV6-5 to TRBJ2-5, with a tentative D call TRBD1 (5 bases). The CDR3 runs 13 residues. With 8 bases removed from V and 9 bases from J, the gap between germline ends came to 19 bases. The germline CDR1 and CDR2 sequences are MNHEY and SVGAGI. CDR3 protein: CASVPGAGRSQYF. CDR3 in DNA: TGTGCCAGCGTCCCTGGGGCAGGCCGATCCCAGTACTTC.

This clone was detected only once. A read error is possible here, since a much larger clone lies one base away. This sample includes further DNA sequences coding for the same CDR3. The chain combines TRBV9 with TRBJ2-6; D possibly corresponds to TRBD1 (6 bases). Trimming removed 4 bases from V and 1 base from J, with 9 bases in between. This CDR3 spans 15 amino acids. Germline V CDR1 and CDR2: SGDLS, YYNGEE. The DNA of the CDR3 is TGTGCCAGCAGCCTCCAGGGGTCTGGGGCCAACGTCCTGACTTTC. This sequence encodes CASSLQGSGANVLTF.

The J gene is TRBJ2-5, the V gene TRBV5-4; D may be TRBD2 (7 bases). V lost 6 bases, J lost 5 bases, and 17 bases lay in between. The length of the CDR3 is 14 residues. Germline-derived CDR1 and CDR2 are SGHNT and YYREEE (reference sequence). This CDR3 is CASTKGGGDETQYF. The CDR3 DNA is TGTGCCAGCACCAAGGGCGGGGGCGACGAGACCCAGTACTTC.

In this sample, this clone turned up once. The chain employs TRBV6-5 and TRBJ2-7, with 7 nucleotides matching TRBD2. The CDR3 sequence is 15 residues long. Germline lookup yields CDR1 MNHEY and CDR2 SVGAGI. V lost 6 bases, J lost 2 bases, and 10 bases stayed unmatched. The DNA of the CDR3 is TGTGCCAGCAGAGTGAACCGGGGGGATACCTACGAGCAGTACTTC. This encodes CASRVNRGDTYEQYF.

This clone was recorded only once. The chain joins TRBV5-1 to TRBJ1-1, with TRBD1 as a possible D gene (5 bases). Trimming removed 2 bases at V and 1 base at J, with 9 bases between. Germline CDR1 is SGHRS and CDR2 is YFSETQ. The CDR3 length is 14 residues. DNA of the CDR3: TGCGCCAGCAGCTTACAGGAACCGAACACTGAAGCTTTCTTT. It specifies CASSLQEPNTEAFF. Using reference TRBV5-1 and TRBJ1-1 for the parts outside the CDR3, the full variable domain is KAGVTQTPRYLIKTRGQQVTLSCSPISGHRSVSWYQQTPGQGLQFLFEYFSETQRNKGNFPGRFSGRQFSNSRSEMNVSTLELGDSALYLCASSLQEPNTEAFFGQGTRLTVV.

The chain recombines TRBV6-1 with TRBJ1-3; 8 bases are shared with TRBD1. Germline V gives CDR1 MNHNS, CDR2 SASEGT. The V gene end was trimmed by 2 bases and the J gene end by 0 bases; junction bases not matched to a gene: 12. The CDR3 runs to 19 residues. The CDR3 sequence is CASSERATGAPSSGNTIYF. CDR3 DNA: TGTGCCAGCAGTGAACGGGCGACAGGGGCCCCGAGCTCTGGAAACACCATATATTTT.

This clone was observed a handful of times. CDR3 sequence (DNA): TGTGCCAGCAGCGAAAGACAGGGGGCTGGAAACGATTTACCTAATTCACCCCTCCACTTT. Translated: CASSERQGAGNDLPNSPLHF. The chain couples TRBV9 to TRBJ1-6, with TRBD1 matching over 10 bases. Unmatched junction bases numbered 18, after V lost 3 bases and J lost 6 bases. Per germline, CDR1 SGDLS and CDR2 YYNGEE. The CDR3 contains 20 residues. Based on the CDR3 plus reference TRBV9 and TRBJ1-6, the full variable domain is DSGVTQTPKHLITATGQRVTLRCSPRSGDLSVYWYQQSLDQGLQFLIQYYNGEERAKGNILERFSAQQFPDLHSELNLSSLELGDSALYFCASSERQGAGNDLPNSPLHFGNGTRLTVT.

This chain joins TRBV6-5 and TRBJ1-6, with a tentative D call TRBD1 (6 bases). The CDR3 runs to 14 residues. Germline lookup yields CDR1 MNHEY and CDR2 SVGAGI. V dropped 2 bases and J dropped 11 bases, with 13 bases sitting between them. The CDR3 coding sequence is TGTGCCAGCAGTTACAGCAGGGGTAAGACACCCCTCCACTTT. Residues: CASSYSRGKTPLHF.